Sequencing of this T cell receptor (beta chain) was carried out in a study of cytomegalovirus exposure and HLA in healthy donors. Study-wide results and limits: Productive rates of about 90% or about 30% were seen for most TCR beta V segments in an earlier analysis. Fewer N-insertions than the roughly 670-donor mean were reportedly shown by an Asian-associated ancestry cluster in a later analysis.

As for this clone: Its target is unknown.

This CDR3 has 13 amino acids. V gave up 4 bases and J gave up 7 bases, with 16 bases separating them. CDR1 is SQVTM, CDR2 ANQGSEA, per germline. PCR amplification relied on 60 Vbeta primers (plus 13 Jbeta primers). In the original processing: Tens of millions of unique TCR beta chains, roughly 11 million shared, were counted in a later analysis. Data came from immunoSEQ multiplex PCR; TCRdb stores just in-frame clones and leaves some out. From that table come the V and J calls and clone size; the DNA was used to work out D and trimming. The data hold about 160,000 clones, with about 82% observed a single time.

This clonotype was sampled from a woman between 25 and 40 years old in good health and CMV-seropositive. Sequencing was performed on PBMCs. This chain joins TRBV29-1 and TRBJ1-1, with a tentative D call TRBD1 (6 bases). Here the CDR3 DNA reads TGCAGCGTTGGAGAGGGGGGGCTCGATGAAGCTTTCTTT. Translation gives CSVGEGGLDEAFF. Full variable domain (missing parts from reference TRBV29-1 and TRBJ1-1): SAVISQKPSRDICQRGTSLTIQCQVDSQVTMMFWYRQQPGQSLTLIATANQGSEATYESGFVIDKFPISRPNLTFSTLTVSNMSPEDSSIYLCSVGEGGLDEAFFGQGTRLTVV.